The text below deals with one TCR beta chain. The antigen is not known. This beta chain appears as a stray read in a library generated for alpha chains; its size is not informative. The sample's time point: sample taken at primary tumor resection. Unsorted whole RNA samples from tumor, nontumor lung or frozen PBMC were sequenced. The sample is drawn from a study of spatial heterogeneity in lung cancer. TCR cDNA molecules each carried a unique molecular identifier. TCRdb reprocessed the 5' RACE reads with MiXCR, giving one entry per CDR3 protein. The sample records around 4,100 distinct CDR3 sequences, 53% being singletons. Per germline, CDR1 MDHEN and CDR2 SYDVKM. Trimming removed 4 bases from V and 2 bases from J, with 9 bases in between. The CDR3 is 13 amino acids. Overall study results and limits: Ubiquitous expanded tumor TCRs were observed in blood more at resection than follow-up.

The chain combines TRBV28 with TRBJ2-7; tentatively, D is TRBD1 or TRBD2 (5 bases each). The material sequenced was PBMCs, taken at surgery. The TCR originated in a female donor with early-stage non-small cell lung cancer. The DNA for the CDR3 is TGTGCCAGCAGTTGGGGGAGCCCCTACGAGCAGTACTTC. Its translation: CASSWGSPYEQYF.